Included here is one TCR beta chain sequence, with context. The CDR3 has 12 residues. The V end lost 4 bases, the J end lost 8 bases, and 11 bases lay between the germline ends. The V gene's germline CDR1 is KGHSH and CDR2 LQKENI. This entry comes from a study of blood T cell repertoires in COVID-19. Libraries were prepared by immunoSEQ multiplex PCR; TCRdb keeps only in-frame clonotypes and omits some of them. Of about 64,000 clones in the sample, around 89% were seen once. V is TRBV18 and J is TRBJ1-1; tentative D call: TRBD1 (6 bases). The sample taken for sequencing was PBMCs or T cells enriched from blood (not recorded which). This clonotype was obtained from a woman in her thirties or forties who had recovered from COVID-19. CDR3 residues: CASSLQGGEAFF. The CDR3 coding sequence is TGTGCCAGCTCACTACAGGGTGGGGAAGCTTTCTTT.